This T cell receptor (beta chain) was recorded in a study of T cells in Graves' hyperthyroidism and ophthalmopathy (dated by TCRdb to the late 2010s). About the study as a whole: Peripheral blood samples were taken at the time of initial diagnosis, prior to any treatment. TCR V-J signatures able to tell the groups apart were searched for in a discovery cohort of more than 90 patients, of whom 40 to 45 had Graves' ophthalmopathy and under 65 had stable Graves' hyperthyroidism. Prospective prediction of ophthalmopathy was tested in an independent validation cohort consisting of roughly 20 hyperthyroidism patients and approximately 16 patients who later progressed to ophthalmopathy. The approximately 100 discovery patients were divided at random into training and test sets in a 7:3 ratio. The study also compared thyroid tissue and blood T-cell repertoires from more than five Graves' hyperthyroidism patients. After blood sampling, hyperthyroidism patients were treated with methimazole at a starting dose of 30 mg daily, and ophthalmopathy patients were treated with high-dose intravenous methylprednisolone. According to the paper, TCR Vbeta CDR3 sequencing was carried out on about 140 peripheral blood samples, which came from 40 to 45 ophthalmopathy, approximately 78 hyperthyroidism and roughly 17 progressor patients. What the study reported, not specific to this receptor: A 13 V-J signature model separated ophthalmopathy from stable hyperthyroidism, with about 90% sensitivity and 81.08% specificity in cross-validation and 80%/75% in testing. Sample size was not statistically predetermined, and blinding of investigators to group allocation was not performed. In validation, the model predicted progression to ophthalmopathy with 60% to 71% sensitivity and roughly 75% specificity, a median of roughly seven months before onset. Blood samples also contained most of the expanded thyroid clonotypes (frequency above 0.001), which suggests that blood repertoires may reflect thyroid immune responses.

TCR beta CDR3 regions were amplified from RNA transcripts. The TCR CDR3 was subjected to a first round of RT-PCR using the HTBI primer set and the Qiagen OneStep RT-PCR kit. Libraries were constructed in a second round of multiplex PCR, after which size selection and purification were performed. Sequencing of the libraries was done on an Illumina HiSeq2000 using paired-end 100 bp reads. The original methods were these. SOAPnuke was used to process the raw data, throwing out any read that contained adapters or uncalled bases, had a mean Phred below 15, or lacked an exact constant-primer or identifier match. High-quality paired reads were merged using COPE v1.2.5, and each unique nucleotide sequence was defined as a clonotype. MiTCR v1.1 was used to align clonotypes to the IMGT TRBV, TRBD and TRBJ reference segments. The analysis was restricted to V-J combinations with a frequency above 0.0001, which together covered about 99% of the repertoires. The TCS score was defined as F50 (clonal expansion) divided by E x V (chaos), with BLOSUM62-based TCRdist calculated between CDR3 peptides within each V-J. Welch's t-statistics and random forest reduced some 510 V-J features to 10 to 15, which were used in a naive Bayes classifier (R e1071). TCRdb trimmed public reads at Q25 via fastp, called clones via MiXCR and kept in-frame beta chains. Records with the same CDR3 protein are collapsed into one entry carrying the most frequent genes and DNA. In this record, the V and J calls reflect TCRdb's handling and not the investigators' own analysis. The table for this sample lists 650,000 to 850,000 distinct CDR3 sequences; under 20% of them were counted only once. Of the sample, 16% falls within the top ten clones.

Hyperthyroidism patients were aged 18 to 65 years and newly diagnosed, with disease duration of less than 2 months. The study excluded patients with uncontrolled infections, other autoimmune diseases, pregnancy or lactation. Clinical symptoms, serum thyroxine and TRAb, thyroid ultrasound, and orbital computed tomography formed the basis for the diagnoses. Blood from progressor patients was drawn when they were first diagnosed with hyperthyroidism, before any ophthalmopathy symptoms appeared. PBMCs were isolated from about 10 ml of fresh peripheral blood by Ficoll-Paque density gradient centrifugation. Progressor patients were initially diagnosed with Graves' hyperthyroidism and developed ophthalmopathy during follow-up. Total RNA was extracted using Trizol reagent, and RNA quality was assessed on an Agilent 2100 Bioanalyzer. Concerning this clonotype itself: This receptor's antigen is unknown. No qualities accompany the bases; no much larger clone lies one base away.

The V and J ends are trimmed by 6 bases and 8 bases, leaving 13 bases between them. The CDR3 holds 11 amino acids from the cysteine to the phenylalanine. The entry retains the CDR3 DNA only, 33 bases that are in frame from base 1. Taken from the germline V gene, the CDR1 and CDR2 loops are SQVTM and ANQGSEA. The chain is assembled from TRBV29-1 and TRBJ1-2; no D gene is confidently identified. The sequence came from a woman aged 50 to 65 with Graves' hyperthyroidism that later progressed to Graves' ophthalmopathy. The sequenced material came from blood. The CDR3 protein sequence reads: CSVGSEDGYTF. Here is the DNA: TGCAGCGTGGGAAGCGAGGACGGCTACACCTTC.